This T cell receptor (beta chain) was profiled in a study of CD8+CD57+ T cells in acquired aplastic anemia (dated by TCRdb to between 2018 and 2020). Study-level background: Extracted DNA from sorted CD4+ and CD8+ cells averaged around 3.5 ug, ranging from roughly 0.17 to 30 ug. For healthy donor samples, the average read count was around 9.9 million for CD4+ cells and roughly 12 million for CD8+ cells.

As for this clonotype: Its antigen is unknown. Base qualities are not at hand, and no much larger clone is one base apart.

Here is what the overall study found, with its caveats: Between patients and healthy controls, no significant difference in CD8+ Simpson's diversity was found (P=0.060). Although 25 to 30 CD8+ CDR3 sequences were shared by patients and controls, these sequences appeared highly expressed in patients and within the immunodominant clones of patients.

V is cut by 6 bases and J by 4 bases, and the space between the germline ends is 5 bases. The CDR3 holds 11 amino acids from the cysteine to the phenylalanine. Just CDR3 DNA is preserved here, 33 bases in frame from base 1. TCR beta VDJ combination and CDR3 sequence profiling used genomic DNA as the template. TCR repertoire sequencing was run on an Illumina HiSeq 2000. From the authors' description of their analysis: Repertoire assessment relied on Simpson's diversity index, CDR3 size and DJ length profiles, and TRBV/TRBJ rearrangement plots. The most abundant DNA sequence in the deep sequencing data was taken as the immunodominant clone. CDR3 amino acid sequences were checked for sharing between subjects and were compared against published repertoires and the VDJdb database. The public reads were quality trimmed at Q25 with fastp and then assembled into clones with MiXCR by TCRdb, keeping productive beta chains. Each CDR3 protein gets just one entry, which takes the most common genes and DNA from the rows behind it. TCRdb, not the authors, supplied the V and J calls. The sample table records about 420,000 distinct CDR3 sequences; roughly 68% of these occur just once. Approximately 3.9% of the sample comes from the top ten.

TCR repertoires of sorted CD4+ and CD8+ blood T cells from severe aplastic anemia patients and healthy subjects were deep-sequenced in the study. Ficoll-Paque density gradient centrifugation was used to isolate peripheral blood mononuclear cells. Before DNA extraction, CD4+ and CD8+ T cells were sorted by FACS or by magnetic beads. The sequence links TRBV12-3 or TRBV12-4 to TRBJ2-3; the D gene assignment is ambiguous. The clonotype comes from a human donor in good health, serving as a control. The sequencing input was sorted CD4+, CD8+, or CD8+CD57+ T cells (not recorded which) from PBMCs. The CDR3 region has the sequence CASSPPDTQYF. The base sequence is TGTGCCAGCAGCCCCCCAGATACGCAGTATTTT.